The 16 T cell receptor beta chains below all came from one sample that was sequenced in a study of blood T cell repertoires in COVID-19. Libraries were prepared by immunoSEQ multiplex PCR; TCRdb keeps only in-frame clonotypes and omits some of them. The sample consists of around 160,000 clones, approximately 80% of them appearing once. Material: PBMCs or T cells enriched from blood (not recorded which). Source of these receptors: a man in his forties who had recovered from COVID-19.

This sequence joins TRBV5-4 and TRBJ2-3; 10 bases map to TRBD2. J lost 5 bases, V lost 7 bases, and 10 bases had no gene match. CDR3 length equals 15 residues. The germline gives CDR1 SGHNT, CDR2 YYREEE (reference sequence). This chain's CDR3 is CASGPGAGGGDTQYF. CDR3 bases: TGTGCCAGCGGTCCCGGAGCGGGGGGGGGAGATACGCAGTATTTT.

This clone was counted a single time. The chain's CDR3 is CASSQDSGSPLSNTGELFF. Written as DNA, the CDR3 is TGTGCCAGCAGCCAAGATTCGGGTTCCCCCCTGTCGAACACCGGGGAGCTGTTTTTT. The V gene is TRBV4-2, the J gene TRBJ2-2; D ambiguous. Germline CDR1 and CDR2: LGHNA and YNFKEQ. V was trimmed by 0 bases and J by 0 bases, leaving 17 bases between them. The CDR3 sequence is 19 residues long.

This clone came up once. The V call is TRBV19, the J call TRBJ1-2; possibly TRBD1 for D (6 bases). The ends were cut back, 7 bases at V and 4 bases at J, with 13 bases in the middle. This CDR3 comprises 13 residues. Germline V gene data show CDR1 as LNHDA and CDR2 as SQIVND (reference sequence). The CDR3: CASTPGQFYGYTF. The CDR3 DNA is TGTGCCAGTACTCCCGGACAGTTCTATGGCTACACCTTC.

V is TRBV14 and J is TRBJ2-7, with D unresolved. Per the germline V gene, CDR1 is SGHDN and CDR2 is FVKESK. This CDR3 is 13 amino acids long. V was trimmed by 4 bases and J by 1 base, leaving 8 bases between them. The CDR3 loop is CASSRFESYEQYF. The DNA of the CDR3 is TGTGCCAGCAGCCGGTTCGAGTCCTACGAGCAGTACTTC.

Turning to this clone: Other DNA sequences of this sample code for an identical CDR3. The V gene is TRBV5-1, the J gene TRBJ1-2, with 7 bases lining up with TRBD1. This CDR3 is 14 amino acids long. Germline trimming cut 2 bases from V and 3 bases from J; bases unmatched to any gene: 4. CDR1 SGHRS and CDR2 YFSETQ come from the germline V gene. The CDR3 region has the DNA TGCGCCAGCAGCTTTCAGGGGGTTGACTATGGCTACACCTTC. It codes for CASSFQGVDYGYTF.

This chain connects TRBV11-2 to TRBJ1-1; no reliable D call. CDR3 length: 17 amino acids. Looked up from germline, CDR1 is SGHAT and CDR2 is FQNNGV. The V end was cut by 2 bases, the J end by 0 bases, with 16 bases between. CDR3 nucleotide sequence: TGTGCCAGCAGCTTACGGTGGAGCGAAGAAATGAACACTGAAGCTTTCTTT. It encodes CASSLRWSEEMNTEAFF.

The chain joins TRBV5-8 to TRBJ1-2; D possibly corresponds to TRBD1 (6 bases). Trimming stripped 0 bases from V and 4 bases from J, with 10 bases between. The germline gives CDR1 SGHTS, CDR2 YDEGEE. The CDR3 is made up of 14 amino acids. CDR3 residues: CASSLGTDFYGYTF. The CDR3 DNA sequence: TGTGCCAGCAGCTTGGGGACAGACTTCTATGGCTACACCTTC.

This sequence joins TRBV3-1 (or the pseudogene TRBV3-2) and TRBJ1-3; D gene unclear. The CDR3 length is 15 residues. Trimming took 2 bases from V and 0 from J, leaving 8 bases between them. Per the germline V gene, CDR1 is LGHDT and CDR2 is YNNKEL (reference sequence). The chain's CDR3 is CASSQTRGSGNTIYF. DNA of the CDR3: TGTGCCAGCAGCCAAACGCGGGGCTCTGGAAACACCATATATTTT.

This clone was counted many times. CDR3: CASSLGRQGYTF. As DNA, the CDR3 is TGTGCCAGCAGCTTAGGCCGTCAGGGCTACACCTTC. The V and J genes are TRBV13 and TRBJ1-2; D remains ambiguous. The V end lost 0 bases, the J end lost 8 bases, and 7 bases lay between the germline ends. Germline assignment: CDR1 PRHDT and CDR2 FYEKMQ (reference sequence). The CDR3 spans 12 residues.

The J gene is TRBJ1-6, the V gene TRBV7-9; D uncertain. There are 18 residues in the CDR3. Trimming stripped 4 bases from V and 8 bases from J, with 24 bases between. Germline values: CDR1 SEHNR, CDR2 FQNEAQ (reference sequence). CDR3 DNA sequence: TGTGCCAGCAGCTCCCCTGCGGCAGGACCAAAGAGGGATTCACCCCTCCACTTT. Its protein product is CASSSPAAGPKRDSPLHF.

The chain joins TRBV7-9 to TRBJ2-5; weak D call: TRBD2 (5 bases). This CDR3 region has 13 residues. The V end was cut by 7 bases, the J end by 3 bases, with 12 bases between. The germline gives CDR1 SEHNR, CDR2 FQNEAQ (reference sequence). This chain's CDR3 is CASKGLVKETQYF. CDR3 nucleotides: TGTGCCAGCAAAGGACTGGTAAAAGAGACCCAGTACTTC.

The gene calls are TRBV6-5 and TRBJ1-2, with 11 bases that match TRBD1. The ends lost 5 bases at V and 4 bases at J; junction bases unmatched: 6. The CDR3 consists of 15 residues. Germline-derived CDR1 and CDR2 are MNHEY and SVGAGI. This CDR3 is CASSPAGTGGYGYTF. The CDR3 coding sequence is TGTGCCAGCAGTCCCGCCGGGACAGGGGGCTATGGCTACACCTTC.

The CDR3 spells CASIGTGGPYGYTF. DNA for the CDR3: TGTGCCAGTATTGGGACAGGGGGTCCCTATGGCTACACCTTC. This chain connects TRBV19 to TRBJ1-2, with 11 nucleotides matching TRBD1. Trimming cost V 7 bases and J 4 bases; bases outside gene matches: 5. Germline V gene lookup returns CDR1 LNHDA and CDR2 SQIVND (reference sequence). This CDR3 has 14 residues.

This clone came up once. The CDR3 nucleotides are TGTGCCAGCAGCCCTGGGGGGGCGCGGGGCACAGATACGCAGTATTTT. It yields the protein CASSPGGARGTDTQYF. V gene TRBV3-1 (or the pseudogene TRBV3-2) combines with J gene TRBJ2-3; TRBD2 is a possible D gene (7 bases). The germline V gene encodes CDR1 LGHDT and CDR2 YNNKEL (reference sequence). The CDR3 totals 16 residues. The V end lost 4 bases, the J end lost 1 base, and 15 bases lay between the germline ends.

The rearrangement joins TRBV5-4 to TRBJ1-4; no clear D. This CDR3 is built from 13 residues. V was shortened by 1 base and J by 8 bases, with 9 bases between the two germline ends. The germline V gene encodes CDR1 SGHNT and CDR2 YYREEE (reference sequence). CDR3 sequence: CASSLRGAEKLFF. In nucleotides, the CDR3 is TGTGCCAGCAGCTTGCGGGGTGCCGAAAAACTGTTTTTT.

The chain has TRBV2 and TRBJ2-1; TRBD2 agrees at 12 bases. V was pared by 7 bases and J by 15 bases, with 16 bases of the junction left unmatched. There are 15 residues in the CDR3. CDR1 and CDR2 from the germline V gene are SNHLY and FYNNEI. The CDR3 sequence is CASTQGTSGRATAFF. In DNA form, the CDR3 reads TGTGCCAGCACGCAGGGGACTAGCGGGCGGGCCACGGCGTTCTTC.